This is a list of T cell receptor beta chains from one sample in a study of OX40 agonist ivuxolimab in advanced cancers. The method was immunoSEQ multiplex PCR; TCRdb's version includes in-frame clones alone and lacks a portion of them. The data hold around 40,000 clones, with roughly 90% observed a single time. The sequencing here drew on CD4+ or CD8+ T cells sorted from blood, taken in a trial of the OX40 agonist ivuxolimab. The source is an adult with an advanced solid tumor such as melanoma, head and neck, liver or kidney cancer. The CDR3 runs from the conserved cysteine through the conserved F or W. The order of the fields is D gene, J gene, clone size, V gene, CDR3 DNA, CDR3 protein. A D gene is named only where the DNA matches it firmly. Expanded clones are given a class, and other clones once, few, many or no size at all.

d_gene: -
j_gene: TRBJ1-2
abundance: -
v_gene: TRBV19
CDR3nt: TGTGCCACCAAACCCCTGACAGGATTCGGTGGCTACACCTTC
CDR3aa: CATKPLTGFGGYTF

d_gene: -
j_gene: TRBJ2-1
abundance: once
v_gene: TRBV30
CDR3nt: TGTGCCTGGAGTGTATCAGCGTACAATGAGCAGTTCTTC
CDR3aa: CAWSVSAYNEQFF

d_gene: -
j_gene: TRBJ1-6
abundance: -
v_gene: TRBV28
CDR3nt: TGTGCCAGCAGCCGGGTCTTCAATTCACCCCTCCACTTT
CDR3aa: CASSRVFNSPLHF

d_gene: TRBD1
j_gene: TRBJ1-5
abundance: few
v_gene: TRBV2
CDR3nt: TGTGCCAGCAGCGATTCGACAGGGTTCTCTCAGCCCCAGCATTTT
CDR3aa: CASSDSTGFSQPQHF

d_gene: TRBD2
j_gene: TRBJ2-1
abundance: -
v_gene: TRBV19
CDR3nt: TGTGCCAGTAACGGGGGGATCCTAGGCAATGAGCAGTTCTTC
CDR3aa: CASNGGILGNEQFF

d_gene: TRBD1
j_gene: TRBJ1-5
abundance: -
v_gene: TRBV11-2
CDR3nt: TGTGCCAGCAGCCAATGGGGACAGAAGAAGCCCCAGCATTTT
CDR3aa: CASSQWGQKKPQHF

d_gene: -
j_gene: TRBJ1-5
abundance: -
v_gene: TRBV21-1
CDR3nt: TGTGCCAGCCCTACCGGCAATCAGCCCCAGCATTTT
CDR3aa: CASPTGNQPQHF

d_gene: -
j_gene: TRBJ2-1
abundance: few
v_gene: TRBV5-4
CDR3nt: TGTGCCAGCAGCTGGGATTTCAATGAGCAGTTCTTC
CDR3aa: CASSWDFNEQFF

d_gene: -
j_gene: TRBJ2-3
abundance: once
v_gene: TRBV10-1
CDR3nt: TGCGCCAGCAGTGGCCCTAGCGCTAGCACAGATACGCAGTATTTT
CDR3aa: CASSGPSASTDTQYF

d_gene: TRBD1
j_gene: TRBJ2-1
abundance: -
v_gene: TRBV2
CDR3nt: TGTGCCAGCAATGATAACAGGGGGCTCGATGAGCAGTTCTTC
CDR3aa: CASNDNRGLDEQFF

d_gene: -
j_gene: TRBJ2-7
abundance: -
v_gene: TRBV27
CDR3nt: TGTGCCAGCAGTTTAATGGGATTACAGGGTTACGAGCAGTACTTC
CDR3aa: CASSLMGLQGYEQYF

d_gene: -
j_gene: TRBJ2-2
abundance: -
v_gene: TRBV7-2
CDR3nt: TGTGCCAGCAGCTTAACAGTGTTCACCGGGGAGCTGTTTTTT
CDR3aa: CASSLTVFTGELFF

d_gene: -
j_gene: TRBJ1-5
abundance: once
v_gene: TRBV28
CDR3nt: TGTGCCAGCAGGATGTGGGGGGCAGCGCATTTT
CDR3aa: CASRMWGAAHF

d_gene: -
j_gene: TRBJ1-4
abundance: -
v_gene: TRBV13
CDR3nt: TGTGCCAGCAGCAGCAGGGGATACAGTGAAAAACTGTTTTTT
CDR3aa: CASSSRGYSEKLFF

d_gene: TRBD1
j_gene: TRBJ2-1
abundance: -
v_gene: TRBV27
CDR3nt: TGTGCCAGCAGTCCCTGGACCGGGACAGGGACCAATGAGCAGTTCTTC
CDR3aa: CASSPWTGTGTNEQFF

d_gene: TRBD1
j_gene: TRBJ1-4
abundance: once
v_gene: TRBV7-2
CDR3nt: TGTGCCAGCAGCTTCGGACAGGGGACCAATGAAAAACTGTTTTTT
CDR3aa: CASSFGQGTNEKLFF

d_gene: -
j_gene: TRBJ1-1
abundance: -
v_gene: TRBV13
CDR3nt: TGTGCCAGCAGCTTAGGATGGGGCACTGAAGCTTTCTTT
CDR3aa: CASSLGWGTEAFF